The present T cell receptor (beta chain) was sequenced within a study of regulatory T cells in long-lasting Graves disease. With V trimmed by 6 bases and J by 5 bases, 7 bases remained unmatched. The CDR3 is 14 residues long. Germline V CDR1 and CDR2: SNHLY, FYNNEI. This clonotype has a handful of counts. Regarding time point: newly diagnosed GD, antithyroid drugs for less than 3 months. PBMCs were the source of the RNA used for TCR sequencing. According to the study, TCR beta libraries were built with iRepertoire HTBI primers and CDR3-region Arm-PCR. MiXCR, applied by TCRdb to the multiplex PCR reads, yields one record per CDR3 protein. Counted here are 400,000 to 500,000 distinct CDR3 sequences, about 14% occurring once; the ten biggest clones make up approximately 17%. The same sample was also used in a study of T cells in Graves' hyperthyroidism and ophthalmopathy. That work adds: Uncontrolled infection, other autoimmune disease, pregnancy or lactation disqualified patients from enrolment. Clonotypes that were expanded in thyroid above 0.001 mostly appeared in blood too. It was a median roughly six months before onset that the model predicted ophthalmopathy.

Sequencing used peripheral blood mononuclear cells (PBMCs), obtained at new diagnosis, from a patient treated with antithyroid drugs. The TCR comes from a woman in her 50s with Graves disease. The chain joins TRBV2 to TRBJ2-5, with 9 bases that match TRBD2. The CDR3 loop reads CASRIAGVAETQYF. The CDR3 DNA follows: TGTGCCAGCAGAATAGCGGGAGTTGCGGAGACCCAGTACTTC. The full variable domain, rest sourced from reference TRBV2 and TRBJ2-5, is EPEVTQTPSHQVTQMGQEVILRCVPISNHLYFYWYRQILGQKVEFLVSFYNNEISEKSEIFDDQFSVERPDGSNFTLKIRSTKLEDSAMYFCASRIAGVAETQYFGPGTRLLVL.